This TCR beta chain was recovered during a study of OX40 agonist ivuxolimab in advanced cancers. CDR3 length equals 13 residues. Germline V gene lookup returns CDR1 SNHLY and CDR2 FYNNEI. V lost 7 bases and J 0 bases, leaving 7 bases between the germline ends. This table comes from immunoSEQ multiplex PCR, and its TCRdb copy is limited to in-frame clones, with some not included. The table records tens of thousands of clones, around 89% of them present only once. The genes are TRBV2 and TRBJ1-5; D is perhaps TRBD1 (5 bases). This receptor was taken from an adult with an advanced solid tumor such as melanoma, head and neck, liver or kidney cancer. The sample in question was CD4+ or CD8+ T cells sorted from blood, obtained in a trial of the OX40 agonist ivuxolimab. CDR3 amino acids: CASKTDSNQPQHF. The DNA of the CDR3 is TGTGCCAGCAAGACAGATAGCAATCAGCCCCAGCATTTT.